The 18 T cell receptor beta chains reported below all come from one sample, sequenced in a study. TCRdb re-called the RT-PCR reads through MiXCR, storing one row per CDR3 protein. Here the sample spans around 700,000 distinct CDR3 sequences, 14% being singletons. Specimen: memory CD4+ T cells from blood. The receptors originated from a female donor in good health, serving as a healthy control.

This clonotype was found many times. The V gene is TRBV29-1, the J gene TRBJ2-7, with D possibly being TRBD1 or TRBD2 (5 bases each). The CDR3 is made up of 14 amino acids. CDR1 is SQVTM and CDR2 is ANQGSEA in the germline V gene. Trimming left V 1 base short and J 1 base short, with 11 bases between. Written as DNA, the CDR3 is TGCAGCGTTGAAGGGGGCAGGGAGTCCTACGAGCAGTACTTC. It codes for CSVEGGRESYEQYF.

This clonotype was counted between two and nine times. The rearrangement uses TRBV20-1 and TRBJ2-4; 9 bases fit TRBD2. The CDR3 is 16 residues long. The germline V gene has CDR1 DFQATT and CDR2 SNEGSKA (reference sequence). V lost 6 bases to trimming and J lost 7 bases; unmatched junction nucleotides: 16. The CDR3: CSASPIDRTSENIQYF. In DNA form, the CDR3 reads TGCAGTGCAAGCCCGATAGATAGGACTAGCGAGAACATTCAGTACTTC.

This clonotype appeared a few times. The chain is built from TRBV5-6 and TRBJ1-2, with D perhaps TRBD1 (6 bases). Germline assignment: CDR1 SGHDT and CDR2 YYEEEE. The CDR3 has 14 residues. V lost 6 bases to trimming and J lost 3 bases, with 15 bases between them. The CDR3 sequence: CASTTREGDYGYTF. DNA of the CDR3: TGTGCCAGCACCACCCGGGAGGGGGACTATGGCTACACCTTC.

There are many counts of this clonotype. The J gene is TRBJ2-6, the V gene TRBV5-1; D gene ambiguous. Between the trimmed V and J ends, which lost 4 bases and 0 bases, there was a span of 11 bases. This CDR3 has 16 amino acids. CDR1 and CDR2 (germline): SGHRS, YFSETQ. CDR3 amino acids: CASSDGISSGANVLTF. The CDR3 DNA reads TGCGCCAGCAGCGACGGCATCAGCTCTGGGGCCAACGTCCTGACTTTC.

This clonotype has only a few counts. V usage is TRBV6-1 and J usage is TRBJ1-2; D unresolved. This CDR3 contains 17 residues. Germline CDR1 and CDR2: MNHNS and SASEGT. V was shortened by 3 bases and J by 0 bases, with 17 bases between the two germline ends. The chain's CDR3 is CASSEGLDHPSNYGYTF. Written as DNA, the CDR3 is TGTGCCAGCAGTGAGGGGTTGGACCACCCATCTAACTATGGCTACACCTTC.

This clonotype was observed a handful of times. The chain employs TRBV7-2 and TRBJ2-7; 10 bases match TRBD2. Germline V gene sequence: CDR1 SGHTA, CDR2 FQGNSA. V shed 5 bases and J 3 bases; nucleotides not matched to a gene: 7. The CDR3 is 15 amino acids. The CDR3 DNA reads as TGTGCCAGCAGCGACCTAGCGGGAGATTACTACGAGCAGTACTTC. This sequence encodes CASSDLAGDYYEQYF.

This clonotype was counted many times. V is TRBV20-1 and J is TRBJ1-5; D is possibly TRBD1 (5 bases). CDR3 size: 14 residues. Trimming left V 0 bases short and J 6 bases short, with 12 bases between. Germline values: CDR1 DFQATT, CDR2 SNEGSKA (reference sequence). CDR3 amino acids: CSAREGSGSQPQHF. The CDR3 DNA reads as TGCAGTGCTAGAGAGGGGTCAGGGAGTCAGCCCCAGCATTTT.

J is TRBJ2-7 and V is TRBV7-9; perhaps TRBD1 as D (5 bases). Trimming left V 2 bases short and J 2 bases short, with 10 bases between. In germline, CDR1 is SEHNR, CDR2 FQNEAQ (reference sequence). This CDR3 comprises 14 residues. CDR3 amino acids: CASSLSVQAYEQYF. The CDR3 DNA sequence: TGTGCCAGCAGCTTATCGGTACAGGCCTACGAGCAGTACTTC.

The V call is TRBV28, the J call TRBJ1-5; D is uncertain. CDR1 is MDHEN, CDR2 SYDVKM, per germline. The CDR3 loop spans 11 amino acids. Trimming took off 8 bases at V and 5 bases at J, with 7 bases between the two ends. The CDR3 nucleotides read TGTGCCAGCGGATTGTATCAGCCCCAGCATTTT. The encoded protein is CASGLYQPQHF.

This clonotype was counted many times. The J gene is TRBJ2-1, the V gene TRBV7-2, with D unclear. Germline CDR1 and CDR2: SGHTA and FQGNSA. The ends were cut back, 5 bases at V and 9 bases at J, with 11 bases in the middle. This CDR3 has 12 residues. In DNA, the CDR3 is TGTGCCAGCAGCCCCGACTGGGGTGAGCAGTTCTTC. It is translated as CASSPDWGEQFF.

This clonotype was seen a few times. The CDR3 nucleotides are TGTGCCAGCAGCTTTGCTAGCGGGTACAATGAGCAGTTCTTC. This sequence encodes CASSFASGYNEQFF. The genes are TRBV7-8 and TRBJ2-1; the match to TRBD2 covers 8 bases. J gave up 4 bases and V 3 bases, and 2 bases lay outside the gene matches. CDR3 length equals 14 residues. The V gene's germline CDR1 is SGHVS and CDR2 FQNEAQ.

This clonotype occurred many times. This sequence joins TRBV20-1 and TRBJ2-7; maybe TRBD2 (6 bases). V lost 3 bases to trimming and J lost 1 base, with 19 bases between them. CDR3 length equals 16 residues. Per the germline V gene, CDR1 is DFQATT and CDR2 is SNEGSKA (reference sequence). The CDR3, as DNA: TGCAGTGCTAGTGCCCTTAGCCCTGGGAGGTCCTACGAGCAGTACTTC. Translating it yields CSASALSPGRSYEQYF.

The gene calls are TRBV7-3 and TRBJ2-3; D is possibly TRBD1 or TRBD2 (5 bases each). This CDR3 has 15 amino acids. The V gene lost 2 bases and the J gene lost 1 base, with 10 bases spanning the gap. In germline, CDR1 is SGHTA, CDR2 FQGTGA. Here the CDR3 reads CASSLVGVGTDTQYF. As DNA, the CDR3 is TGTGCCAGCAGCTTAGTGGGGGTTGGCACAGATACGCAGTATTTT.

This clonotype showed up many times. The genes are TRBV7-9 and TRBJ2-3, with 13 bases aligning to TRBD2. This CDR3 is built from 16 residues. V lost 5 bases to trimming and J lost 2 bases; unmatched junction nucleotides: 4. Germline V gene sequence: CDR1 SEHNR, CDR2 FQNEAQ (reference sequence). The CDR3 is CASSLGTSGNTDTQYF. In DNA, the CDR3 is TGTGCCAGCAGCCTCGGGACTAGCGGGAACACAGATACGCAGTATTTT.

The J gene is TRBJ2-1, the V gene TRBV7-2, with TRBD1 as a possible D gene (5 bases). This CDR3 has 14 amino acids. Trimming removed 8 bases from V and 7 bases from J, with 18 bases in between. CDR1 is SGHTA and CDR2 is FQGNSA in the germline V gene. For the CDR3, the DNA is TGTGCCAGCGGCCCTACTACAGGAAGAAATGAGCAGTTCTTC. Its translation is CASGPTTGRNEQFF.

This sequence joins TRBV2 and TRBJ2-2, with D possibly TRBD2 on 6 matching bases. Germline CDR1 is SNHLY and CDR2 is FYNNEI. Trimming took off 4 bases at V and 3 bases at J, with 9 bases between the two ends. The CDR3 contains 14 residues. The CDR3 spells CASSVERDTGELFF. The CDR3 DNA sequence: TGTGCCAGCAGTGTCGAGCGGGACACCGGGGAGCTGTTTTTT.

This clonotype was detected ten times or more. The chain carries TRBV7-6 and TRBJ2-7, with 10 bases lining up with TRBD2. The germline CDR1 and CDR2 sequences are SGHVS and FNYEAQ. V shed 1 base and J 6 bases; nucleotides not matched to a gene: 6. The CDR3 has 15 residues. In nucleotides, the CDR3 is TGTGCCAGCAGCTTAGATGCTAGCGGGAGAGGCGAGCAGTACTTC. Translated, it gives CASSLDASGRGEQYF.

This clonotype has more than one count but fewer than ten. The chain joins TRBV6-2 or TRBV6-3 to TRBJ2-7; D is perhaps TRBD1 (5 bases). CDR3 length: 15 residues. V lost 2 bases to trimming and J lost 4 bases, with 15 bases between them. Germline CDR1 and CDR2: MNHEY and SVGEGT. For the CDR3, the DNA is TGTGCCAGCAGTTACGACAGTTTGAATGGGTACGAGCAGTACTTC. Amino acids: CASSYDSLNGYEQYF.